These 12 T cell receptor beta chains were all obtained from the same sample, sequenced in a study of identical twins. TCRdb used MiXCR to reprocess the 5' RACE reads, holding one entry per CDR3 protein. Found here are approximately 590,000 distinct CDR3 sequences, approximately 9.6% of them singletons; the top ten hold roughly 3%. This same sample was also part of a study on yellow fever vaccine responses in identical twins.

The sequencing input was PBMCs. All receptors come from a woman between 18 and 30 years old in good health.

This clonotype has a count of ten or more. This chain links TRBV4-2 with TRBJ2-7; TRBD2 agrees at 14 bases. Per the germline V gene, CDR1 is LGHNA and CDR2 is YNFKEQ. J lost 3 bases, V lost 0 bases, and 1 base had no gene match. The length of the CDR3 is 16 residues. CDR3 region: CASSQDGTSGGYEQYF. CDR3 bases: TGTGCCAGCAGCCAAGATGGGACTAGCGGGGGCTACGAGCAGTACTTC.

This clonotype was detected only a few times. The V and J genes are TRBV10-3 and TRBJ1-1; no clear D gene. The V gene's germline CDR1 is ENHRY and CDR2 SYGVKD. The CDR3 is 14 amino acids. Trimming removed 9 bases from V and 4 bases from J, with 18 bases in between. Here the CDR3 reads CAIFGDGIGTEAFF. CDR3 nucleotides: TGTGCCATTTTCGGAGACGGTATTGGCACTGAAGCTTTCTTT.

This clonotype was detected many times. The chain uses TRBV29-1 and TRBJ1-3; 11 bases fit TRBD1. This CDR3 contains 15 residues. Germline assignment: CDR1 SQVTM and CDR2 ANQGSEA. Trimming took 7 bases from V and 2 from J; bases not matched to a gene: 7. CDR3 loop: CSASGTGGTGNTIYF. The DNA for the CDR3 is TGCAGCGCCAGCGGGACAGGGGGAACTGGAAACACCATATATTTT.

CDR3 nucleotides: TGTGCCAGCAGTTACTCGTCGGGGGGGGGACCCTACGAGCAGTACTTC. It is translated as CASSYSSGGGPYEQYF. The V and J genes are TRBV6-5 and TRBJ2-7; TRBD2 agrees at 8 bases. This CDR3 has 16 amino acids. J gave up 2 bases and V 0 bases, and 6 bases lay outside the gene matches. Germline loops: CDR1 MNHEY, CDR2 SVGAGI.

In this sample, this clonotype turned up many times. The chain links TRBV15 to TRBJ2-1; the D is unclear. V was cut by 0 bases and J by 10 bases, with 10 bases left in between. Germline CDR1 LNHNV, CDR2 YYDKDF (reference sequence). This CDR3 is built from 13 residues. The CDR3 bases are TGTGCCACCAGCAGAGATTTCGCAAAGGAGCAGTTCTTC. Its protein product is CATSRDFAKEQFF.

J is TRBJ2-3 and V is TRBV29-1, with a tentative D call TRBD2 (6 bases). Per the germline V gene, CDR1 is SQVTM and CDR2 is ANQGSEA. The CDR3 is made up of 12 amino acids. Between the trimmed V and J ends, which lost 3 bases and 13 bases, there was a span of 17 bases. DNA for the CDR3: TGCAGCGTTGATTTGGGACTTCCCCCTAAGTATTTT. As protein: CSVDLGLPPKYF.

This clonotype was seen a few times. The chain uses TRBV5-1 and TRBJ2-2; D call uncertain. CDR3 length equals 14 residues. CDR1 and CDR2 (germline): SGHRS, YFSETQ. V lost 3 bases and J lost 0, with 6 bases in between. The CDR3 DNA is TGCGCCAGCAGCTATGTTGCGAACACCGGGGAGCTGTTTTTT. Amino acid sequence: CASSYVANTGELFF.

This clonotype came up many times. The chain links TRBV7-8 to TRBJ2-7; D is uncertain. This CDR3 comprises 12 residues. V lost 0 bases and J lost 7, with 7 bases in between. The germline CDR1 and CDR2 sequences are SGHVS and FQNEAQ. The CDR3 sequence: CASSLADTEQYF. The CDR3 DNA is TGTGCCAGCAGCTTAGCGGATACTGAGCAGTACTTC.

The rearrangement joins TRBV29-1 to TRBJ1-2, with D maybe TRBD1 (6 bases). V was cut by 6 bases and J by 4 bases, with 18 bases left in between. There are 14 residues in the CDR3. Germline lookup yields CDR1 SQVTM and CDR2 ANQGSEA. CDR3 in DNA: TGCAGCGTGTCGGGGGCAGAGCCGTCCTATGGCTACACCTTC. Encoded protein: CSVSGAEPSYGYTF.

The chain has TRBV5-1 and TRBJ2-2; 9 bases fit TRBD1. There are 16 residues in the CDR3. Germline CDR1 SGHRS, CDR2 YFSETQ. V trimming: 3 bases; J trimming: 1 base; junction bases outside the gene matches: 4. The CDR3 here is CASSSSGQGNTGELFF. CDR3 DNA sequence: TGCGCCAGCAGCTCCTCGGGACAGGGGAACACCGGGGAGCTGTTTTTT. The full variable domain, completed using reference TRBV5-1 and TRBJ2-2, is KAGVTQTPRYLIKTRGQQVTLSCSPISGHRSVSWYQQTPGQGLQFLFEYFSETQRNKGNFPGRFSGRQFSNSRSEMNVSTLELGDSALYLCASSSSGQGNTGELFFGEGSRLTVL.

This rearrangement joins TRBV29-1 to TRBJ2-5; D gene unclear. V gave up 7 bases and J gave up 0 bases, with 12 bases separating them. Germline CDR1 reads SQVTM; CDR2 reads ANQGSEA. This CDR3 comprises 13 residues. CDR3 in amino acids: CSALGTNQETQYF. The CDR3 nucleotides are TGCAGCGCCCTCGGCACCAACCAAGAGACCCAGTACTTC.

This clonotype has at least ten counts. The rearrangement links TRBV7-9 to TRBJ2-1, with D tentatively TRBD1 (5 bases). CDR1 and CDR2 (germline): SEHNR, FQNEAQ (reference sequence). This CDR3 spans 14 amino acids. With 8 bases removed from V and 9 bases from J, the gap between germline ends came to 20 bases. The CDR3 spells CASQYLDGASEQFF. CDR3 nucleotide sequence: TGTGCCAGCCAATACCTTGATGGGGCCAGTGAGCAGTTCTTC.